This T cell receptor (beta chain) originates from a study of blood T cell repertoires in COVID-19. Germline V lookup: CDR1 LGHNA, CDR2 YSLEER. The CDR3 consists of 20 residues. The V segment lost 1 base and the J segment 0 bases; nucleotides outside the gene matches: 13. The protocol was immunoSEQ multiplex PCR, while the TCRdb copy is restricted to in-frame clones and leaves out a portion. This sample carries 220,000 or so clones, approximately 80% of them seen once, and the ten largest clones take about 3.2%. This TCR was sampled from a woman in her fifties or sixties who had recovered from COVID-19. Sample: PBMCs or T cells enriched from blood (not recorded which). The chain couples TRBV4-3 to TRBJ1-4; 8 nucleotides agree with TRBD1. Written as DNA, the CDR3 is TGCGCCAGCAGCCAAGCAAAAATGGGGGGACAGGCTGCAACTAATGAAAAACTGTTTTTT. It specifies CASSQAKMGGQAATNEKLFF.